Listed below are T cell receptor beta chains from one sample, sequenced in a study of T cell changes during pregnancy in multiple sclerosis. Generated by immunoSEQ multiplex PCR, the TCRdb table keeps only in-frame clones and is missing some. Of 55,000 to 85,000 clones listed, roughly 94% were seen once; the top ten hold approximately 0.63%. The source material was peripheral blood, sampled in the third trimester of pregnancy. Every receptor here comes from a female donor with multiple sclerosis, enrolled in a pregnancy study. Each CDR3 is given with its conserved first and last residue. Fields, in order: V gene, J gene, D gene, clone size, CDR3 protein, CDR3 DNA. The D gene is left open where the match is weak. Some rows have no size entry. The others give once, few or many, or a class for an expanded clone.

TRBV5-1,TRBJ1-5,-,-,CASSLIPNQPQHF,TGCGCCAGCAGCTTGATCCCGAATCAGCCCCAGCATTTT
TRBV6-5,TRBJ2-5,TRBD1,-,CASIPGQGAEETQYF,TGTGCCAGTATTCCGGGACAGGGCGCCGAAGAGACCCAGTACTTC
TRBV11-3,TRBJ2-5,TRBD2,-,CASSSTSGVAGETQYF,TGTGCCAGCAGCTCTACTTCCGGGGTAGCGGGAGAGACCCAGTACTTC
TRBV7-9,TRBJ2-7,-,few,CASREGGSSYEQYF,TGTGCCAGCAGGGAGGGGGGGTCTTCCTACGAGCAGTACTTC
TRBV2,TRBJ1-1,-,once,CASIQDALWYTEAFF,TGTGCCAGCATTCAGGATGCCCTATGGTACACTGAAGCTTTCTTT
TRBV9,TRBJ1-2,TRBD1,-,CASRISGGYGGYTF,TGTGCCAGCAGGATATCAGGGGGCTATGGAGGCTACACCTTC
TRBV11-1,TRBJ2-1,-,-,CASRVQGSSYNEQFF,TGTGCCAGCAGGGTACAGGGAAGCTCCTACAATGAGCAGTTCTTC
TRBV6-5,TRBJ2-2,-,-,CASKQGGLDTGELFF,TGTGCCAGCAAACAAGGGGGATTGGACACCGGGGAGCTGTTTTTT
TRBV6-6,TRBJ2-7,-,-,CASSYLDTSYEQYF,TGTGCCAGCAGTTACCTGGACACCTCCTACGAGCAGTACTTC
TRBV9,TRBJ2-7,-,-,CASSVSGEMYEQYF,TGTGCCAGCAGCGTGTCAGGGGAAATGTACGAGCAGTACTTC